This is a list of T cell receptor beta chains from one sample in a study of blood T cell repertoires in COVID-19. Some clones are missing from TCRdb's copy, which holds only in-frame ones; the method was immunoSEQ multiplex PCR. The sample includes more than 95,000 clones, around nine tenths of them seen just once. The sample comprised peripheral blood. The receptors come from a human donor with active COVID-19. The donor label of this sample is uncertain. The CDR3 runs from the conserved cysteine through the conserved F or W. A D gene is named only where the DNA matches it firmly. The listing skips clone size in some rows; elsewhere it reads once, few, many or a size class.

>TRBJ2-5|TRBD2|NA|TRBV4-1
TGCGCCAGCAGCCAACTAAATCTGGGACTAGCGGGCGAGACCCAGTACTTC
CASSQLNLGLAGETQYF
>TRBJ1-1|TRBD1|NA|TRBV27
TGTGCCAGCAGTCGGACAGGCTGGCCTGAAGCTTTCTTT
CASSRTGWPEAFF
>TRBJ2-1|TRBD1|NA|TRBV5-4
TGTGCCAGCAGCCTGACAGGGCATGAGCAGTTCTTC
CASSLTGHEQFF
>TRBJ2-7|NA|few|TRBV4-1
TGCGCCAGCAGCCAAGATGGGTCAGGGTATTACGAGCAGTACTTC
CASSQDGSGYYEQYF
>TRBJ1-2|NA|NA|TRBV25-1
TGTGCCAGCAGTGAACCAGGGTCTCACTATGGCTACACCTTC
CASSEPGSHYGYTF
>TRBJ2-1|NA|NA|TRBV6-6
TGTGCCAGCAGCCTCCTGGGGGGGGCTTACAATGAGCAGTTCTTC
CASSLLGGAYNEQFF
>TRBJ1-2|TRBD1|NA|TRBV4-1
TGCGCCAGTAGCCAACCCGGGACAGGGGGTGGCTACACCTTC
CASSQPGTGGGYTF
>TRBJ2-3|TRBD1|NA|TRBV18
TGTGCCAGCCTCGGGACAGGATATACGCAGTATTTT
CASLGTGYTQYF
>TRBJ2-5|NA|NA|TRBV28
TGTGCCAGCAGTACTCTCCAGGGTGGGGAGACCCAGTACTTC
CASSTLQGGETQYF
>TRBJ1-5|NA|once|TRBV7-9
TGTGCCAGCAGCTTATCTGGGGGCGGTCAGCCCCAGCATTTT
CASSLSGGGQPQHF
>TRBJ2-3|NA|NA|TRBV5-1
TGCGCCAGCAGAAATGACTCCACAGATACGCAGTATTTT
CASRNDSTDTQYF
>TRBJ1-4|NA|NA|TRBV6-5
TGTGCCAGCAGTCCCGACAGAGCAACTAATGAAAAACTGTTTTTT
CASSPDRATNEKLFF
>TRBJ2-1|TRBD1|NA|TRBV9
TGTGCCAGCAGCGCGGGACAGGGTACCGATTACAATGAGCAGTTCTTC
CASSAGQGTDYNEQFF
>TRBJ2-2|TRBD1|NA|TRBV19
TGTGCCAGTAGTCGGACAGGGACGAACACCGGGGAGCTGTTTTTT
CASSRTGTNTGELFF
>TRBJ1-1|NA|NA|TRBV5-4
TGTGCCAGCAGCTATTCTGGGGGGATGGTTACTGAAGCTTTCTTT
CASSYSGGMVTEAFF
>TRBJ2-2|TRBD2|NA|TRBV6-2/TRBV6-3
TGTGCCAGCAGTTACCCCCTCGCGGGGGTCGACACCGGGGAGCTGTTTTTT
CASSYPLAGVDTGELFF
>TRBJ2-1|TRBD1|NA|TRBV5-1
TGCGCCAGCAGCTTTATGACAGGGACAAACTACAATGAGCAGTTCTTC
CASSFMTGTNYNEQFF
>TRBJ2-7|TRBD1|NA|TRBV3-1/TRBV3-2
TGTGCCAGCAGCCAAGGAGGTCAGGGGGAAAACGAGCAGTACTTC
CASSQGGQGENEQYF
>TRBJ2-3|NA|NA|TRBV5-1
TGCGCCAGCAGCCCTTATAGCGTCACAGATACGCAGTATTTT
CASSPYSVTDTQYF
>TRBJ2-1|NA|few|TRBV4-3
TGCGCCAGCAGCCAAGATTCGGGTAATGAGCAGTTCTTC
CASSQDSGNEQFF
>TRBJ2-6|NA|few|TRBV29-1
TGCAGCGTTGAAGGCCCAGGGGACCATCTCTCTGGGGCCAACGTCCTGACTTTC
CSVEGPGDHLSGANVLTF
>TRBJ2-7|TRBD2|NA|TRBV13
TGTGCCAGCAGCCCCTACGGAGCGGGGGGGCCCTACGAGCAGTACTTC
CASSPYGAGGPYEQYF
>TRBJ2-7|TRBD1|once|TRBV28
TGTGCCAGCAGTACCCCGGGACAGTATTACGAGCAGTACTTC
CASSTPGQYYEQYF
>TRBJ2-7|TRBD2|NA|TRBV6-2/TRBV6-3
TGTGCCAGCAGTTGGCTAGCGGACTCCTACGAGCAGTACTTC
CASSWLADSYEQYF
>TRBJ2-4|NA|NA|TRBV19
TGTGCCAGTAGTACTTACAGGGAATTCAAAAACATTCAGTACTTC
CASSTYREFKNIQYF
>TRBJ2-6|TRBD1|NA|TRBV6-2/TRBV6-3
TGTGCCAGCAGTTACCGCCAGGGGGCTATCTCCGTCCTGACTTTC
CASSYRQGAISVLTF
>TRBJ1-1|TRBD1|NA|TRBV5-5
TGTGCCAGCAGTTGGGGACAGCACCCTGAAGCTTTCTTT
CASSWGQHPEAFF
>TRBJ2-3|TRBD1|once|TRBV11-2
TGTGCCAGCAGCCGGGGACAGGGGACGATAGATACGCAGTATTTT
CASSRGQGTIDTQYF
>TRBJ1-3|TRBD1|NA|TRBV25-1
TGTGCCAGCAGTGACAGGGGGAGCTCTGGAAACACCATATATTTT
CASSDRGSSGNTIYF
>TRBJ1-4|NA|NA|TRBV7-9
TGTGCCAGCAGCCGATCCGGACAGACAACTAATGAAAAACTGTTTTTT
CASSRSGQTTNEKLFF
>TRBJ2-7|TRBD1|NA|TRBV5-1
TGCGCCAGCAGCTATACGACAGGGAACCCCTACGAGCAGTACTTC
CASSYTTGNPYEQYF
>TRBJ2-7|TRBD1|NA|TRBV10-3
TGTGCCATCAGTGAGTCATACGGGGGACAGGGGCCCCTCCCGTACTTC
CAISESYGGQGPLPYF
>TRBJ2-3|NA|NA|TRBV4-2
TGTGCCAGCAGCCATCCTGAAGCTCATTACACAGATACGCAGTATTTT
CASSHPEAHYTDTQYF
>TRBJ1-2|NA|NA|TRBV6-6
TGTGCCAGCAGTCAAGGGGCAGGGGCGTATGGCTACACCTTC
CASSQGAGAYGYTF
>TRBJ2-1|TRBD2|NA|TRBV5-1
TGCGCCAGCAGTCGGGGGGGCGGCTCCTACAATGAGCAGTTCTTC
CASSRGGGSYNEQFF
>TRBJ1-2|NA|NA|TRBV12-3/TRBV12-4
TGTGCCAGCAGTTTACACTCTGACTCGGGCTACACCTTC
CASSLHSDSGYTF
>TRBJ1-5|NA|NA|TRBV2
TGTGCCAGCAGTTCTGACAGATTTATTCGGCCCCAGCATTTT
CASSSDRFIRPQHF
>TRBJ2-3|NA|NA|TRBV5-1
TGCGCCAGCAGCTCTAGCACAGATACGCAGTATTTT
CASSSSTDTQYF
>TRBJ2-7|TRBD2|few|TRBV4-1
TGCGCCAGCAGCCAAGCCCTCCGGACTAGCGGCGCCTACGAGCAGTACTTC
CASSQALRTSGAYEQYF
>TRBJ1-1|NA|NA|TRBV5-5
TGTGCCAGCAGCGGCACCTACGGGGTTGGCGAAGCTTTCTTT
CASSGTYGVGEAFF
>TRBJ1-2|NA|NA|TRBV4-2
TGTGCCAGCAGCCAAGAACGGAGCTATGGCTACACCTTC
CASSQERSYGYTF
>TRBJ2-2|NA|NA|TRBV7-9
TGTGCCAGCAGCTTAGACCGCAGGGATCTTCGGAACACCGGGGAGCTGTTTTTT
CASSLDRRDLRNTGELFF
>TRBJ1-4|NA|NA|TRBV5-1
TGCGCCAGCAGCTCTGAATCCGCGGGGCTAAAACTGTTTTTT
CASSSESAGLKLFF